These 6 T cell receptor beta chains were all obtained from the same sample, sequenced in a study of blood T cell repertoires in COVID-19. Some clones are missing from TCRdb's copy, which holds only in-frame ones; the method was immunoSEQ multiplex PCR. The table includes fewer than 650,000 clones, about 88% detected once. The sequenced sample consisted of peripheral blood. Every receptor here comes from a woman in her forties or fifties with COVID-19, enrolled during active disease.

This clone was detected a few times. This chain links TRBV2 with TRBJ1-2; D is unclear. Germline V gene lookup returns CDR1 SNHLY and CDR2 FYNNEI. The CDR3 contains 12 residues. V was shortened by 8 bases and J by 5 bases, with 12 bases between the two germline ends. CDR3 in amino acids: CASAWRQYGYTF. The CDR3 DNA reads TGTGCCAGCGCTTGGCGGCAATATGGCTACACCTTC.

This chain joins TRBV19 and TRBJ1-5; 7 bases match TRBD1. This CDR3 has 12 amino acids. Germline-derived CDR1 and CDR2 are LNHDA and SQIVND (reference sequence). J gave up 6 bases and V 10 bases, and 6 bases lay outside the gene matches. The CDR3: CATRDRSQPQHF. The DNA of the CDR3 is TGTGCCACCCGGGACAGAAGTCAGCCCCAGCATTTT.

The V gene is TRBV19, the J gene TRBJ1-2, with TRBD1 matching 8 bases. This CDR3 comprises 15 residues. CDR1 and CDR2 (germline): LNHDA, SQIVND (reference sequence). J was trimmed by 7 bases and V by 5 bases; bases with no gene match: 12. The DNA for the CDR3 is TGTGCCAGTAGTCCTAAGGACAGGGTAGAAGGTGGCTACACCTTC. Encoded protein: CASSPKDRVEGGYTF.

The rearrangement joins TRBV5-4 to TRBJ2-1; D perhaps matches TRBD2 (6 bases). The germline V gene has CDR1 SGHNT and CDR2 YYREEE (reference sequence). The CDR3 consists of 13 residues. Trimming stripped 2 bases from V and 7 bases from J, with 10 bases between. Here the CDR3 reads CASSFFGGNEQFF. CDR3 sequence (DNA): TGTGCCAGCAGCTTCTTCGGAGGGAATGAGCAGTTCTTC.

CDR3 DNA: TGTGCCAGCTCACCGGGCAGGGGGGACTACGAGCAGTACTTC. It yields the protein CASSPGRGDYEQYF. The J gene is TRBJ2-7, the V gene TRBV18, with D possibly TRBD1 on 7 matching bases. V was shortened by 3 bases and J by 3 bases, with 12 bases between the two germline ends. This CDR3 spans 14 amino acids. The germline gives CDR1 KGHSH, CDR2 LQKENI.

The rearrangement links TRBV5-1 to TRBJ2-2; 7 positions match TRBD2. The CDR3 consists of 16 residues. CDR1 and CDR2 (germline): SGHRS, YFSETQ. The trim removed 3 bases at V and 5 bases at J, leaving 10 bases unmatched. The CDR3 region is CASSSGGTVQTGELFF. DNA for the CDR3: TGCGCCAGCAGCTCCGGGGGGACGGTTCAAACCGGGGAGCTGTTTTTT. The variable domain in full, completed from reference TRBV5-1 and TRBJ2-2, reads KAGVTQTPRYLIKTRGQQVTLSCSPISGHRSVSWYQQTPGQGLQFLFEYFSETQRNKGNFPGRFSGRQFSNSRSEMNVSTLELGDSALYLCASSSGGTVQTGELFFGEGSRLTVL.